The TCR beta chain described here comes from a study of T cells expressing NK-cell markers. The overall study: Cells sorted as CD3+CD56+NKG2C+, CD3+CD56+NKG2C- and CD3+CD56-NKG2C+ T cells supplied the TCR beta repertoires.

Scientists made TCR beta cDNA using 5'RACE template switching with UMIs. Reanalyzing the 5' RACE reads, TCRdb keeps one entry per CDR3 protein, without DNA. The data include about 260,000 distinct CDR3 sequences; the top ten clones carry more than 3.5%. Notes on this clonotype: Its specificity is unknown.

Germline V gene data show CDR1 as SGHAT and CDR2 as FQNNGV. The CDR3 extends over 14 amino acids. Study-level findings and limits: Where four donors were concerned, these clonotypes also led the CD3+CD56-NKG2C+ fraction. NKG2C+ dominant clonotype frequencies in 5 or 6 donors were roughly 1.0-7.5% of CD8+ T cells.

The sequenced sample was blood T cells: a sorted CD56 or NKG2C T cell subset, CD4+ or CD8+ T cells, or bulk PBMC T cells (not recorded which). J is TRBJ2-6 and V is TRBV11-2. The clonotype comes from a woman aged 18-69 years in good health. This CDR3 is CASSFSSGANVLTF.